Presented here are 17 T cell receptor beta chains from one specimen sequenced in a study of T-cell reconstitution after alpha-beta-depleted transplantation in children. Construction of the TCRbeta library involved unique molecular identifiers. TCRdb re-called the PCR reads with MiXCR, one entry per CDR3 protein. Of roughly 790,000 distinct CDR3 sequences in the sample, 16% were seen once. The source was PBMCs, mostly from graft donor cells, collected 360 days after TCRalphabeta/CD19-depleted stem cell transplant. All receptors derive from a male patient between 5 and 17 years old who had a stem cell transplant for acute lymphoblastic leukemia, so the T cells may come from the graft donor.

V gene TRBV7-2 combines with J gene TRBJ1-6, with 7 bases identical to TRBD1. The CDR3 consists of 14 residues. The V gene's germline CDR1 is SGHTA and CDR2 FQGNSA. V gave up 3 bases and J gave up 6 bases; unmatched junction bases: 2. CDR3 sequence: CASSFDRANSPLHF. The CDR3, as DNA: TGTGCCAGCAGCTTTGACAGGGCTAATTCACCCCTCCACTTT.

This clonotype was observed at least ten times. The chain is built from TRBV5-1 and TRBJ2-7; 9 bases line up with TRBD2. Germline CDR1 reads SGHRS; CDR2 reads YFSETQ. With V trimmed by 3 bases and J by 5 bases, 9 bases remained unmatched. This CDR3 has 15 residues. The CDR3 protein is CASSWGLAGENEQYF. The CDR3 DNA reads TGCGCCAGCAGCTGGGGATTAGCGGGAGAGAACGAGCAGTACTTC.

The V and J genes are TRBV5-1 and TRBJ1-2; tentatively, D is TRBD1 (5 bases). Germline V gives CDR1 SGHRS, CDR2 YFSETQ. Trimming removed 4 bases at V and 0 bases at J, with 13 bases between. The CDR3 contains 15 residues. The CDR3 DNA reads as TGCGCCAGCAGCACTGACAGAGCATCTAACTATGGCTACACCTTC. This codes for CASSTDRASNYGYTF.

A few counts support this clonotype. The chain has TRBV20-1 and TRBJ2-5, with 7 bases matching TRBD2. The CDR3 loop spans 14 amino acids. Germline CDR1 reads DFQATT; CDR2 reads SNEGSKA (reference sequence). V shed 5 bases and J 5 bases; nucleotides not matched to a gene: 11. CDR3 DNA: TGCAGTGCTCTCCCCACTAGCGTTGGGGAGACCCAGTACTTC. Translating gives CSALPTSVGETQYF.

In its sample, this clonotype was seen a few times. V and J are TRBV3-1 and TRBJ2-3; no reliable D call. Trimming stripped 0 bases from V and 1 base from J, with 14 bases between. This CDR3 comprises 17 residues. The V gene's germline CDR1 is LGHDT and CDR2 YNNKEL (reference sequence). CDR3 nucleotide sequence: TGTGCCAGCAGCCAAGAGGCTAGGAGCGTCCGCACAGATACGCAGTATTTT. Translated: CASSQEARSVRTDTQYF.

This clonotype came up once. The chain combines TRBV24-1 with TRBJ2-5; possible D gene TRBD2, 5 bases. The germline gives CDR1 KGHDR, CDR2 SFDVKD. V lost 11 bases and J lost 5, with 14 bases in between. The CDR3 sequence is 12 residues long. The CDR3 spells CASAGPGETQYF. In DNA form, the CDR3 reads TGTGCCAGCGCCGGCCCGGGGGAGACCCAGTACTTC.

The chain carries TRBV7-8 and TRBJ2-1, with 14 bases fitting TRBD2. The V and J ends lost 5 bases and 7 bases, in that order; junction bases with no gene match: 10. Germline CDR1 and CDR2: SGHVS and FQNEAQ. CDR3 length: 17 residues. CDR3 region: CASSRRLAGGRGNEQFF. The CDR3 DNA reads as TGTGCCAGCAGCCGAAGACTAGCGGGAGGGCGAGGTAATGAGCAGTTCTTC.

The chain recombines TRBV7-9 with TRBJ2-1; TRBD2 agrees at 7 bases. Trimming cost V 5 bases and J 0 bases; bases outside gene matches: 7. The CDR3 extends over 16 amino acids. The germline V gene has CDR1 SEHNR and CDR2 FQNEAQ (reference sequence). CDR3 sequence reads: CASSTGLGSSYNEQFF. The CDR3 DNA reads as TGTGCCAGCAGCACCGGACTAGGATCCTCCTACAATGAGCAGTTCTTC. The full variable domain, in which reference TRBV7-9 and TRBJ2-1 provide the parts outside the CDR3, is DTGVSQNPRHKITKRGQNVTFRCDPISEHNRLYWYRQTLGQGPEFLTYFQNEAQLEKSRLLSDRFSAERPKGSFSTLEIQRTEQGDSAMYLCASSTGLGSSYNEQFFGPGTRLTVL.

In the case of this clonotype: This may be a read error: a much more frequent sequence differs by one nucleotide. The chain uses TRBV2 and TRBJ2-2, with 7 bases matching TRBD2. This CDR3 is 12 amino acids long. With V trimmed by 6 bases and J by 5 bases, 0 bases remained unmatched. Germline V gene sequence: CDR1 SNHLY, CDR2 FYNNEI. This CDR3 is CASRRETGELFF. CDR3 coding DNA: TGTGCCAGCAGGCGGGAGACCGGGGAGCTGTTTTTT.

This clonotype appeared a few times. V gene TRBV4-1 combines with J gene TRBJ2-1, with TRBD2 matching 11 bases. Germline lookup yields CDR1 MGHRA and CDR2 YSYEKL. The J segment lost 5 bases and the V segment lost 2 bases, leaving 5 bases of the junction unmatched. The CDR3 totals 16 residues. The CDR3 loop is CASSQPTSGNNNEQFF. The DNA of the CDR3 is TGCGCCAGCAGCCAACCGACTAGCGGGAATAACAATGAGCAGTTCTTC.

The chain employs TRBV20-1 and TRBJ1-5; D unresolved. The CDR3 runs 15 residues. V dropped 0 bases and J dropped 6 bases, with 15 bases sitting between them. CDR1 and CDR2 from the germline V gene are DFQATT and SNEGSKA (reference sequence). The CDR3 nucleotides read TGCAGTGCTAGAGAGCGCCTTTCCGGCCCTCAGCCCCAGCATTTT. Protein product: CSARERLSGPQPQHF.

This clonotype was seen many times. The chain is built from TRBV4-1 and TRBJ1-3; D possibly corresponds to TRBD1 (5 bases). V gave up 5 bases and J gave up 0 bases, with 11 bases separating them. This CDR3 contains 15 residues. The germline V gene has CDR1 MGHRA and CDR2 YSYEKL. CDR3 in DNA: TGCGCCAGCAGCAGACAACAGGACTCTGGAAACACCATATATTTT. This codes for CASSRQQDSGNTIYF.

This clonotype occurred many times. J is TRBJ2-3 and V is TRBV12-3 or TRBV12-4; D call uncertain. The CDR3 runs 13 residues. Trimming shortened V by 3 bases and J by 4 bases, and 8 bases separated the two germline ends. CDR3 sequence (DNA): TGTGCCAGCAGTTTGTCGGCCCCAGATACGCAGTATTTT. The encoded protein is CASSLSAPDTQYF.

The CDR3, as DNA: TGTGCCAGCAGCTCCGGGGTGGGGCTAGCTCCTCCCTACGAGCAGTACTTC. Protein sequence: CASSSGVGLAPPYEQYF. This chain connects TRBV7-2 to TRBJ2-7, with D tentatively TRBD1 or TRBD2 (5 bases each). Germline CDR1 and CDR2: SGHTA and FQGNSA. The length of the CDR3 is 17 residues. Trimming removed 4 bases at V and 2 bases at J, with 21 bases between.

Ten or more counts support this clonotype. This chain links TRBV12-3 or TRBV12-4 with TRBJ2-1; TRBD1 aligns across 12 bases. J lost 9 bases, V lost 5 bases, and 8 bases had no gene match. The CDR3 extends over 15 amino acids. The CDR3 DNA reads TGTGCCAGCAGTATCCGGGACAGGGGGCAGGTTGAGCAGTTCTTC. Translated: CASSIRDRGQVEQFF.

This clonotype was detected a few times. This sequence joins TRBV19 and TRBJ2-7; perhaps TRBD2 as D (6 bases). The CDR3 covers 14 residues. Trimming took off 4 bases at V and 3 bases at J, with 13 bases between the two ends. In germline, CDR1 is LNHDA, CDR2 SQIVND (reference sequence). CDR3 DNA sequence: TGTGCCAGTAGTAACACGGACTATATCTACGAGCAGTACTTC. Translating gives CASSNTDYIYEQYF. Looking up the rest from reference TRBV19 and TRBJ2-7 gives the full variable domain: DGGITQSPKYLFRKEGQNVTLSCEQNLNHDAMYWYRQDPGQGLRLIYYSQIVNDFQKGDIAEGYSVSREKKESFPLTVTSAQKNPTAFYLCASSNTDYIYEQYFGPGTRLTVT.

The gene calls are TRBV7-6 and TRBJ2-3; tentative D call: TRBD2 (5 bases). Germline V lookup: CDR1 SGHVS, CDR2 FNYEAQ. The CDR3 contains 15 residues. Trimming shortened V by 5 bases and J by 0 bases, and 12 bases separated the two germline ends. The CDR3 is CASSPLRTSTDTQYF. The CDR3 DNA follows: TGTGCCAGCAGCCCGCTTAGGACTAGCACAGATACGCAGTATTTT.